A selection of T cell receptor beta chains follows, all from one sample in a study of T cell responses to AZD1222 COVID-19 vaccine. TCRdb keeps only in-frame clones here, not all; method: immunoSEQ multiplex PCR. The table has under 200,000 clones, more than 75% seen once. The source material was peripheral blood, sampled on day 0 of MenACWY control vaccination. These TCRs come from an adult in good health. The CDR3 runs from the conserved cysteine through the conserved F or W. D genes are given only for firm matches. The listing skips clone size in some rows; elsewhere it reads once, few, many or a size class.

j_gene | v_gene | d_gene | len | abundance | CDR3nt | CDR3aa
TRBJ1-2 | TRBV28 | . | 12 | . | TGTGCCAGCAGCCCTAATACAGATGGCTACACCTTC | CASSPNTDGYTF
TRBJ1-4 | TRBV5-4 | . | 13 | . | TGTGCCAGCAGCTCGAACAGGGATGAAAAACTGTTTTTT | CASSSNRDEKLFF
TRBJ1-1 | TRBV28 | . | 14 | once | TGTGCCAGCAGTTTAGTCCTCACCAACACTGAAGCTTTCTTT | CASSLVLTNTEAFF
TRBJ1-2 | TRBV3-1/TRBV3-2 | . | 16 | once | TGTGCCAGCAGCCAAGATCGAGGAGGGGGATGGTATGGCTACACCTTC | CASSQDRGGGWYGYTF
TRBJ1-6 | TRBV4-3 | TRBD1 | 20 | . | TGCGCCAGCAGCCAACACACCCCCGGGACAGGGGGCTCCTATAATTCACCCCTCCACTTT | CASSQHTPGTGGSYNSPLHF
TRBJ1-2 | TRBV7-9 | . | 14 | once | TGTGCCAGCAGTCAGGACAGCCTCTACTATGGCTACACCTTC | CASSQDSLYYGYTF
TRBJ2-3 | TRBV19 | . | 16 | . | TGTGCCAGTAGTATATCGGGGGCGGGGTCGTCGGATACGCAGTATTTT | CASSISGAGSSDTQYF
TRBJ1-4 | TRBV25-1 | . | 15 | . | TGTGCCAGCAGTGACCGGGACACGCCTAGGGAAAAACTGTTTTTT | CASSDRDTPREKLFF
TRBJ1-1 | TRBV19 | . | 16 | . | TGTGCCGGTAGTGCCACGTGGCTTCAGCTGAACACTGAAGCTTTCTTT | CAGSATWLQLNTEAFF
TRBJ2-7 | TRBV1 | . | 14 | . | TGCACCAGCAGCTCTCCCGTGGGCGGGGGCGAGCAGTACTTC | CTSSSPVGGGEQYF
TRBJ2-2 | TRBV29-1 | TRBD2 | 14 | few | TGCAGCGTTGGTAGGGGAGGGTTTTCCGGGGAGCTGTTTTTT | CSVGRGGFSGELFF
TRBJ2-6 | TRBV5-1 | . | 14 | few | TGCGCCAGCTCGGGTGAATCTGGGGCCAACGTCCTGACTTTC | CASSGESGANVLTF
TRBJ1-1 | TRBV28 | . | 14 | . | TGTGCCAGCAGTTTGGTCCGGAGTGGGGCTGAAGCTTTCTTT | CASSLVRSGAEAFF
TRBJ2-2 | TRBV10-3 | . | 16 | . | TGTGCCATCAGTCCCCGGATAGGACAGAACACCGGGGAGCTGTTTTTT | CAISPRIGQNTGELFF
TRBJ2-5 | TRBV7-9 | . | 14 | . | TGTGCCAGCAGCTCCCGGACAGCTACGGAGACCCAGTACTTC | CASSSRTATETQYF
TRBJ1-2 | TRBV27 | TRBD1 | 15 | . | TGTGCCAGCAGTTCACGACAGGGGGCTAACTATGGCTACACCTTC | CASSSRQGANYGYTF
TRBJ2-7 | TRBV18 | . | 15 | . | TGTGCCAGCTCCCTGAGACGGGTGGGTCCCTACGAGCAGTACTTC | CASSLRRVGPYEQYF
TRBJ2-7 | TRBV19 | TRBD2 | 12 | . | TGTGCCAGTAGTAGGCGGGAGGAAAGGCAGTACTTC | CASSRREERQYF
TRBJ1-3 | TRBV7-9 | TRBD1 | 15 | . | TGTGCCAGCAGTAGACAGGGCCGCTCTGGAAACACCATATATTTT | CASSRQGRSGNTIYF
TRBJ1-6 | TRBV2 | TRBD1 | 15 | . | TGTGCCAGCAGGGGGGACAGCTCCTATAATTCACCCCTCCACTTT | CASRGDSSYNSPLHF
TRBJ2-7 | TRBV5-6 | TRBD2 | 16 | . | TGTGCCAGCAGCCTAAAATGGACTAGCGGGAGAGGCGAGCAGTACTTC | CASSLKWTSGRGEQYF
TRBJ1-1 | TRBV19 | . | 11 | few | TGTGCCACCAACACTTACACTGAAGCTTTCTTT | CATNTYTEAFF
TRBJ1-2 | TRBV11-3 | . | 14 | . | TGTGCCAGCAGCCCCCAGAGTGAGCCCAATGGCTACACCTTC | CASSPQSEPNGYTF
TRBJ1-2 | TRBV10-2 | . | 15 | . | TGCGCCAGCAGTGAGACAGGGCAAACTAACTATGGCTACACCTTC | CASSETGQTNYGYTF
TRBJ2-7 | TRBV12-3/TRBV12-4 | . | 12 | . | TGTGCCAGCAGTTTAAGGGCTATAGTTCTGTACTTC | CASSLRAIVLYF
TRBJ2-2 | TRBV24-1 | TRBD1 | 14 | . | TGTGCCACCAGGGGACAGGTGAACACCGGGGAGCTGTTTTTT | CATRGQVNTGELFF
TRBJ1-2 | TRBV20-1 | . | 11 | . | TGCAGTGCTAGTAATTCCTATGGCTACACCTTC | CSASNSYGYTF
TRBJ2-7 | TRBV3-1/TRBV3-2 | TRBD1 | 15 | . | TGTGCCAGCAGCCAAAATCCGGGACAGGGCTACGAGCAGTACTTC | CASSQNPGQGYEQYF
TRBJ2-1 | TRBV18 | . | 14 | . | TGTGCCAGCTCACCCACTTTCCCCTACAATGAGCAGTTCTTC | CASSPTFPYNEQFF
TRBJ1-5 | TRBV23-1 | TRBD1 | 17 | . | TGCGCCAGCAGTCAACGAGGGACAGAAAATAGCAATCAGCCCCAGCATTTT | CASSQRGTENSNQPQHF
TRBJ2-1 | TRBV28 | TRBD2 | 15 | . | TGTGCCAGCCGGACTAGCGGAGCACCCAACAATGAGCAGTTCTTC | CASRTSGAPNNEQFF
TRBJ1-4 | TRBV5-4 | . | 15 | once | TGTGCCAGCAGCTTGGCCGGAGCAACTAATGAAAAACTGTTTTTT | CASSLAGATNEKLFF
TRBJ1-1 | TRBV6-2/TRBV6-3 | . | 14 | . | TGTGCCAGCAGTACAACAGGAACGAACACTGAAGCTTTCTTT | CASSTTGTNTEAFF
TRBJ2-7 | TRBV7-9 | TRBD2 | 15 | once | TGTGCCAGCAGCTGGGGGACTAGCGGGAGTGACGAGCAGTACTTC | CASSWGTSGSDEQYF
TRBJ1-5 | TRBV28 | . | 14 | . | TGTGCCAGCAGAACCAGGCGGAACAATCAGCCCCAGCATTTT | CASRTRRNNQPQHF
TRBJ2-3 | TRBV7-2 | . | 16 | . | TGTGCCAGCAGCTTAGTGGGGACTTCTCGCACAGATACGCAGTATTTT | CASSLVGTSRTDTQYF
TRBJ1-6 | TRBV9 | . | 12 | . | TGTGCCAGCAGCGCCCGGAATTCACCCCTCCACTTT | CASSARNSPLHF
TRBJ2-7 | TRBV30 | . | 13 | few | TGTGCCTGGAGTGGAGCCCTCGGGGGCGAGCAGTACTTC | CAWSGALGGEQYF
TRBJ2-5 | TRBV7-2 | . | 15 | . | TGTGCCAGCAGCTTAGCCGACACGTACCAAGAGACCCAGTACTTC | CASSLADTYQETQYF
TRBJ1-1 | TRBV19 | . | 17 | . | TGTGCCAGTAGTATAGCTTTGGCGGACAGCTACCCAACTGAAGCTTTCTTT | CASSIALADSYPTEAFF